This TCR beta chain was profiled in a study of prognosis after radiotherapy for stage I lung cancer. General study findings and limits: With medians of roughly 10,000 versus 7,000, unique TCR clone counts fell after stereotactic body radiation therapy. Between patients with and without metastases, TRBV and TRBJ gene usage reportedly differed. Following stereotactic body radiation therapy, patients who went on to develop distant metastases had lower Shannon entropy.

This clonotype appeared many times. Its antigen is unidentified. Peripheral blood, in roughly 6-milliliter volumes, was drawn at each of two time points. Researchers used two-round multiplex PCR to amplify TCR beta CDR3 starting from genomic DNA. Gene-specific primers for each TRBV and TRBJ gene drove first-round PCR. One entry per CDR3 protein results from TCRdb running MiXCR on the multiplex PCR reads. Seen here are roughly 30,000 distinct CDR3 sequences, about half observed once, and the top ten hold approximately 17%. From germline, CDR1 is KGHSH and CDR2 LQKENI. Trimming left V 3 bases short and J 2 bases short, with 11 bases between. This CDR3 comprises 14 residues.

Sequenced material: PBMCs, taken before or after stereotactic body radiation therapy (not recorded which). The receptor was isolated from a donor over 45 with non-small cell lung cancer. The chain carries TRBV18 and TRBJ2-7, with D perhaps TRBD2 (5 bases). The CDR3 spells CASSPGSQTYEQYF. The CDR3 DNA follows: TGTGCCAGCTCACCGGGGAGTCAGACCTACGAGCAGTACTTC.